This T cell receptor (beta chain) was recorded in a study of shared clonotypes between healthy human individuals. Study overall: Per-donor plates numbered three CD4 naive, three CD4 memory, two CD8 naive and one CD8 memory. Findings and caveats of the study: Despite large depth, rarefaction showed incomplete sorted-subset sequencing.

Deep-level assay runs were performed. Profiled with immunoSEQ multiplex PCR; TCRdb holds only in-frame clones, not every one. Of around 1.5 million clones in the sample, 95% to 99% were seen once. As for this clone: No antigen is known for it.

This clonotype originated in a young man in good health. Sequenced input: naive CD4+ T cells sorted from blood. Sample subset: CD45RA+ positively selected.

The chain's CDR3 is CASSLFAGTGGELFF. The CDR3 coding sequence is TGTGCCAGCAGTTTATTCGCAGGGACAGGCGGGGAGCTGTTTTTT. V and J are TRBV28 and TRBJ2-2; 8 nucleotides match TRBD1. CDR1 and CDR2 (germline): MDHEN, SYDVKM. Trimming cost V 1 base and J 7 bases; bases outside gene matches: 5. The CDR3 contains 15 residues.